This record covers a single TCR beta chain. What it binds is unknown. In the original workflow: ImmunoSEQ sequences covered only the junction and lacked quality scores; filtering therefore differed. Sequenced by immunoSEQ multiplex PCR; TCRdb stores in-frame clones only, minus some. V, J and clone size were drawn from that table, and D and trimming were deduced from the DNA. The sample has about 2,200,000 clones, approximately 94% seen once. The sample is drawn from a study of shared clonotypes between healthy human individuals. Study-wide background: Three CD4 naive, three CD4 memory, two CD8 naive and one CD8 memory plate were used per donor. Study conclusions and caveats: Sampling covered nothing but blood. Tissue TCR repertoires likely differ from those found in blood. In general, naive subsets displayed greater estimated richness than memory subsets did.

As defined, naive CD8 cells were CD45RO-negative and positively selected for CCR7, with terminally differentiated effector memory CD45RA+ cells excluded. The CDR3 runs 17 residues. Germline CDR1 SEHNR, CDR2 FQNEAQ (reference sequence). With 5 bases removed from V and 2 bases from J, the gap between germline ends came to 19 bases. This TCR derives from a man aged 18 to 29 in good health. Some clones in this sample may be carry-over from other donors' samples. Sample: naive CD8+ T cells from PBMCs. The rearrangement joins TRBV7-9 to TRBJ2-1; TRBD2 is a possible D gene (6 bases). CDR3 nucleotides: TGTGCCAGCAGCACAATCCCTAGCGCATTCACCTACAATGAGCAGTTCTTC. Its protein product is CASSTIPSAFTYNEQFF.